Presented here are 8 T cell receptor beta chains from one specimen sequenced in a study of metastatic and nonmetastatic thyroid tumors (dated by TCRdb to 2018 to 2021). Libraries were built with PCR. TCRdb names Illumina HiSeq 4000 as the instrument used. The public reads were run again by TCRdb, first through fastp at Q25 and then through MiXCR, and only productive beta chains were kept. This sample lists about 59,000 clones; around 16% were detected once. The ten largest make up over 8.5% of the sample. Before undergoing thyroid surgery, none of the patients had been given any kind of treatment. The sequencing input was blood. These receptors all come from a male donor with papillary thyroid cancer or a benign thyroid nodule (not recorded which). Some clones in this sample may be carry-over from other donors' samples.

This clone was observed at least ten times. This chain uses TRBV11-2 with TRBJ1-2; possibly TRBD1 for D (6 bases). The CDR3 length is 14 residues. The V gene's germline CDR1 is SGHAT and CDR2 FQNNGV. V lost 4 bases, J lost 7 bases, and 16 bases lay in between. CDR3 amino acids: CASSSVQGLGGYTF. DNA for the CDR3: TGTGCCAGCAGCTCTGTTCAGGGGTTGGGTGGCTACACCTTC.

This clone has a count of ten or more. The rearrangement joins TRBV12-5 to TRBJ1-1, with no clear D. Germline V gene lookup returns CDR1 LGHNT and CDR2 FRNRAP. The CDR3 is 13 amino acids. Trimming took off 6 bases at V and 1 base at J, with 9 bases between the two ends. Written as DNA, the CDR3 is TGTGCTAGTGGGTCTGACCCGAACACTGAAGCTTTCTTT. Translating it yields CASGSDPNTEAFF.

CDR3 residues: CSARGLLEGVAPVEQYV. For the CDR3, the DNA is TGCAGTGCTAGGGGCCTACTAGAGGGAGTGGCCCCCGTCGAGCAGTACGTC. The chain is built from TRBV20-1 and TRBJ2-7; TRBD2 is a possible D gene (5 bases). CDR1 DFQATT and CDR2 SNEGSKA come from the germline V gene (reference sequence). The ends were cut back, 3 bases at V and 6 bases at J, with 27 bases in the middle. The CDR3 sequence is 17 residues long.

This clone was counted at least ten times. The rearrangement uses TRBV7-9 and TRBJ1-2; possible D gene TRBD1, 5 bases. V was cut by 1 base and J by 8 bases, with 14 bases left in between. Germline V gives CDR1 SEHNR, CDR2 FQNEAQ (reference sequence). CDR3 length: 14 amino acids. DNA of the CDR3: TGTGCCAGCAGCTTAGACGGGGAGGGGAGAGGCTACACCTTC. Its translation: CASSLDGEGRGYTF.

This clone was detected only a few times. The chain uses TRBV24-1 and TRBJ2-2; the D is unclear. The CDR3 is 16 residues long. Trimming removed 3 bases at V and 3 bases at J, with 13 bases between. Germline V gene data show CDR1 as KGHDR and CDR2 as SFDVKD. The CDR3 bases are TGTGCCACCAGTGATAAAAGGCAGTTCTACACCGGGGAGCTGTTTTTT. As protein: CATSDKRQFYTGELFF.

This clone showed up many times. The V call is TRBV18, the J call TRBJ2-1; D is unresolved. V was clipped by 3 bases and J by 3 bases, with 12 bases between them. The CDR3 is 15 amino acids. Germline loops: CDR1 KGHSH, CDR2 LQKENI. The CDR3 region is CASSPPSRHYNEQFF. CDR3 sequence (DNA): TGTGCCAGCTCACCCCCGTCGAGGCACTACAATGAGCAGTTCTTC.

Regarding this clone: Just one base apart from a much larger clone, this may be a read error. The CDR3 DNA reads TGTGCCAGCATCCAAGCCGGGCGCCAAGAGACCCAGTACTTC. This translates into CASIQAGRQETQYF. The chain recombines TRBV4-2 with TRBJ2-5; D is ambiguous. This CDR3 region has 14 residues. Germline CDR1 LGHNA, CDR2 YNFKEQ.

This clone was seen ten or more times. V is TRBV6-1 and J is TRBJ2-7; D possibly matches TRBD1 or TRBD2 (7 bases each). This CDR3 spans 17 amino acids. The V end lost 8 bases, the J end lost 5 bases, and 28 bases lay between the germline ends. Germline loops: CDR1 MNHNS, CDR2 SASEGT. The CDR3 coding sequence is TGTGCCAGCTCGACTATCCCAGGGGGGCGGGGGAGGGACGAGCAGTACTTC. Protein: CASSTIPGGRGRDEQYF.